This T cell receptor beta chain was recovered during a study of T cell responses to AZD1222 COVID-19 vaccine. Study-wide points: Spike was spanned by vaccine-associated CD4 TCRs, which were dominant at 160-218 and 743-854.

Germline CDR1 reads KGHDR; CDR2 reads SFDVKD. The CDR3 loop spans 15 amino acids. V gave up 5 bases and J gave up 5 bases; unmatched junction bases: 8. In the case of this clone: Its cognate antigen is unknown.

Sequencing used immunoSEQ multiplex PCR; TCRdb keeps in-frame clones, though not all of them. Of some 120,000 clones in the sample, around 90% are singletons; the top ten hold over 1.2%. Sequenced material: peripheral blood, taken on day 0 of AZD1222 vaccination. The chain is built from TRBV24-1 and TRBJ1-1; 9 bases are a match to TRBD1. This receptor was identified in an adult in good health. This CDR3 reads CATSAYTGGRTEAFF. DNA for the CDR3: TGTGCCACCAGTGCATACACAGGGGGCCGTACTGAAGCTTTCTTT.